The 25 T cell receptor beta chains listed next were all sequenced from one sample in a study of blood T cells in healthy people across ages. A sample-barcoded 5' primer and a J-beta primer mix were used in a second PCR of roughly 6 to 11 cycles. TCRdb independently ran MiXCR on the 5' RACE reads; one entry per CDR3 protein. The sample comprises about 1.4 million distinct CDR3 sequences, approximately 59% of which are singletons, and 6.5% to 8.5% rests with the top ten. Sequenced input: blood. The receptors originated from a man younger than 35 in good health.

The chain has TRBV5-6 and TRBJ2-7; D gene ambiguous. The CDR3 spans 13 residues. V was cut by 0 bases and J by 6 bases, with 10 bases left in between. The germline V gene encodes CDR1 SGHDT and CDR2 YYEEEE. The CDR3 region is CASSLDPSSEQYF. The CDR3 coding sequence is TGTGCCAGCAGCTTGGACCCCAGTAGCGAGCAGTACTTC.

The V call is TRBV27, the J call TRBJ2-7; TRBD1 is a possible D gene (6 bases). CDR3 size: 16 residues. The germline V and J ends were trimmed by 2 bases and 1 base, with 15 bases remaining between them. Germline CDR1 is MNHEY and CDR2 is SMNVEV (reference sequence). The CDR3 is CASSLRTDYLSYEQYF. In nucleotides, the CDR3 is TGTGCCAGCAGTTTACGGACAGACTACCTATCCTACGAGCAGTACTTC.

This clonotype has a handful of counts. V and J are TRBV29-1 and TRBJ2-5; 7 bases fit TRBD1. Germline CDR1 and CDR2: SQVTM and ANQGSEA. V gave up 8 bases and J gave up 3 bases; unmatched junction bases: 6. The CDR3 covers 12 residues. The CDR3 is CSLAGGEETQYF. Here the CDR3 DNA reads TGCAGCTTAGCAGGGGGAGAAGAGACCCAGTACTTC.

A word on this clonotype: At one boundary the junction diverges from the germline segment, which might be a read error. The chain joins TRBV5-1 to TRBJ2-1; D is ambiguous. This CDR3 region has 14 residues. Per germline, CDR1 SGHRS and CDR2 YFSETQ. The CDR3 here is CASSLAGGYSEQFF. The CDR3, as DNA: TGCGCCAGCAGCTTGGCGGGCGGATACAGTGAGCAGTTCTTC.

This chain uses TRBV5-1 with TRBJ2-7; TRBD1 agrees at 7 bases. In germline, CDR1 is SGHRS, CDR2 YFSETQ. The length of the CDR3 is 14 residues. The junction had 7 bases not matched to a gene; V was cut back by 4 bases and J by 3 bases. CDR3 DNA: TGCGCCAGCAGCGACGGGACAGCGGTCTACGAGCAGTACTTC. Translation gives CASSDGTAVYEQYF.

The rearrangement joins TRBV27 to TRBJ2-7; D gene uncertain. This CDR3 is 15 amino acids long. V shed 3 bases and J shed 0 bases, with 12 bases lying between them. Germline V lookup: CDR1 MNHEY, CDR2 SMNVEV (reference sequence). The CDR3 DNA sequence: TGTGCCAGCAGTTTCGAGAGCTCAAGCTCCTACGAGCAGTACTTC. This gives the protein CASSFESSSSYEQYF.

The V gene is TRBV4-1, the J gene TRBJ2-3; D may be TRBD1 (6 bases). The CDR3 is 19 residues long. Germline values: CDR1 MGHRA, CDR2 YSYEKL. V gave up 0 bases and J gave up 0 bases, with 19 bases separating them. CDR3 nucleotides: TGCGCCAGCAGCCAAGAGGGGGCTGGTGGGGGCCCTAGCACAGATACGCAGTATTTT. Its translation is CASSQEGAGGGPSTDTQYF.

J is TRBJ2-7 and V is TRBV20-1, with no clear D. Germline lookup yields CDR1 DFQATT and CDR2 SNEGSKA (reference sequence). There are 14 residues in the CDR3. Trimming shortened V by 7 bases and J by 6 bases, and 22 bases separated the two germline ends. The CDR3 bases are TGCAGTGTTGAAGGTGTTGTTCCCGCCTTCGAGCAGTACTTC. This translates into CSVEGVVPAFEQYF.

As to this clonotype: An end of the junction differs from the germline gene, which may be a read error. The gene calls are TRBV4-1 and TRBJ2-7; 12 bases match TRBD2. This CDR3 region has 14 residues. The germline V gene has CDR1 MGHRA and CDR2 YSYEKL. The DNA of the CDR3 is TGCGCCAGCAGCCACCGACTAGCGGGGGCCGAGCGGTACTTC. This gives the protein CASSHRLAGAERYF.

The chain combines TRBV25-1 with TRBJ1-6; D not resolved. The CDR3 extends over 13 amino acids. Between the trimmed V and J ends, which lost 4 bases and 5 bases, there was a span of 6 bases. Per the germline V gene, CDR1 is MGHDK and CDR2 is SYGVNS. The CDR3 DNA sequence: TGTGCCAGCAGTGCTCTCAATAATTCACCCCTCCACTTT. It encodes CASSALNNSPLHF. Combining the CDR3 with reference TRBV25-1 and TRBJ1-6 gives the whole variable domain EADIYQTPRYLVIGTGKKITLECSQTMGHDKMYWYQQDPGMELHLIHYSYGVNSTEKGDLSSESTVSRIRTEHFPLTLESARPSHTSQYLCASSALNNSPLHFGNGTRLTVT.

This clonotype was seen more than once but under ten times. The V and J genes are TRBV4-3 and TRBJ2-7; 8 positions match TRBD1. V dropped 4 bases and J dropped 2; count of bases not matched to a gene: 7. The CDR3 loop spans 15 amino acids. Germline V gene sequence: CDR1 LGHNA, CDR2 YSLEER. CDR3 sequence reads: CASSRRTGYTYEQYF. In nucleotides, the CDR3 is TGCGCCAGCAGCCGACGGACAGGGTATACCTACGAGCAGTACTTC.

The rearrangement joins TRBV10-3 to TRBJ1-2, with D uncertain. Germline V lookup: CDR1 ENHRY, CDR2 SYGVKD. V lost 11 bases and J 4 bases, leaving 14 bases between the germline ends. CDR3 length: 12 amino acids. The CDR3 reads CAAAGSAYGYTF. The CDR3 nucleotides are TGTGCCGCCGCGGGGTCTGCCTATGGCTACACCTTC.

The chain uses TRBV27 and TRBJ1-2; the D gene is possibly TRBD1 (6 bases). Germline lookup yields CDR1 MNHEY and CDR2 SMNVEV (reference sequence). V was trimmed by 9 bases and J by 4 bases, leaving 9 bases between them. The CDR3 length is 11 residues. The CDR3 nucleotides read TGTGCCAGTCAGGGGCTCTATGGCTACACCTTC. Protein sequence: CASQGLYGYTF.

The chain links TRBV14 to TRBJ2-3, with TRBD2 identical over 7 bases. The CDR3 spans 17 residues. Germline lookup yields CDR1 SGHDN and CDR2 FVKESK. V trimming: 2 bases; J trimming: 0 bases; junction bases outside the gene matches: 8. DNA for the CDR3: TGTGCCAGCAGCCAAAGAACTAGCGCACTTAGCACAGATACGCAGTATTTT. This gives the protein CASSQRTSALSTDTQYF. Using reference TRBV14 and TRBJ2-3 for the parts outside the CDR3, the full variable domain is EAGVTQFPSHSVIEKGQTVTLRCDPISGHDNLYWYRRVMGKEIKFLLHFVKESKQDESGMPNNRFLAERTGGTYSTLKVQPAELEDSGVYFCASSQRTSALSTDTQYFGPGTRLTVL.

The chain links TRBV4-3 to TRBJ2-7, with a tentative D call TRBD1 (6 bases). Germline CDR1 and CDR2: LGHNA and YSLEER. This CDR3 has 17 residues. Trimming took off 6 bases at V and 0 bases at J, with 21 bases between the two ends. CDR3 in amino acids: CASRGAQRRFFSYEQYF. The CDR3 DNA is TGCGCCAGCAGGGGGGCACAGCGGCGCTTCTTCTCCTACGAGCAGTACTTC.

V is TRBV5-1 and J is TRBJ1-1; unclear D gene. Germline V gives CDR1 SGHRS, CDR2 YFSETQ. This CDR3 has 14 amino acids. Trimming stripped 0 bases from V and 4 bases from J, with 10 bases between. DNA for the CDR3: TGCGCCAGCAGCTTGGATGGGAGCCTCACTGAAGCTTTCTTT. This gives the protein CASSLDGSLTEAFF.

This clonotype was counted only a few times. The rearrangement uses TRBV12-3 or TRBV12-4 and TRBJ1-5; D is perhaps TRBD1 (6 bases). The V end was cut by 5 bases, the J end by 5 bases, with 16 bases between. The CDR3 runs to 15 residues. CDR3 sequence: CASSPGGGGYQPQHF. The CDR3 DNA reads TGTGCCAGCAGTCCGGGAGGGGGGGGGTATCAGCCCCAGCATTTT.

The chain combines TRBV6-6 with TRBJ1-2; 9 nucleotides agree with TRBD1. Germline lookup yields CDR1 MNHNY and CDR2 SVGAGI (reference sequence). The CDR3 has 13 residues. J lost 3 bases, V lost 8 bases, and 4 bases had no gene match. The CDR3 sequence: CASEQGADYGYTF. CDR3 bases: TGTGCCAGCGAACAGGGGGCTGACTATGGCTACACCTTC.

The chain combines TRBV3-1 with TRBJ2-1; D not resolved. The length of the CDR3 is 16 residues. Trimming cost V 2 bases and J 7 bases, with 18 bases left between them. From germline, CDR1 is LGHDT and CDR2 YNNKEL (reference sequence). The CDR3 DNA sequence: TGTGCCAGCAGCCAATGGGTGGGTAAGGTTTTTAATGAGCAGTTCTTC. It translates to CASSQWVGKVFNEQFF.

The rearrangement joins TRBV7-9 to TRBJ2-5, with D hard to call. The CDR3 is 11 amino acids. From germline, CDR1 is SEHNR and CDR2 FQNEAQ (reference sequence). Trimming left V 5 bases short and J 5 bases short, with 6 bases between. CDR3 in amino acids: CASSEWETQYF. CDR3 in DNA: TGTGCCAGCAGCGAATGGGAGACCCAGTACTTC.

The chain joins TRBV6-1 to TRBJ2-5; no firm D call. V dropped 6 bases and J dropped 5 bases, with 16 bases sitting between them. Germline V lookup: CDR1 MNHNS, CDR2 SASEGT. The CDR3 totals 14 residues. This chain's CDR3 is CASRGLVGLETQYF. The CDR3 bases are TGTGCCAGCAGAGGCCTCGTCGGTTTGGAGACCCAGTACTTC.

This clonotype has a handful of counts. This rearrangement joins TRBV20-1 to TRBJ1-2; D might be TRBD1 (5 bases). The CDR3 is made up of 12 amino acids. With 7 bases removed from V and 8 bases from J, the gap between germline ends came to 17 bases. The germline V gene encodes CDR1 DFQATT and CDR2 SNEGSKA (reference sequence). CDR3 DNA: TGCAGTGGCCCGTCCGGGACGCGGGGCTACACCTTC. Protein product: CSGPSGTRGYTF.

This clonotype was observed a few times. The chain uses TRBV12-3 or TRBV12-4 and TRBJ1-2, with D unresolved. This CDR3 is 13 amino acids long. V lost 3 bases to trimming and J lost 1 base, with 6 bases between them. CDR3 region: CASSFRDNYGYTF. CDR3 DNA: TGTGCCAGCAGTTTCCGCGATAACTATGGCTACACCTTC.

This clonotype was observed a handful of times. This chain joins TRBV12-3 or TRBV12-4 and TRBJ2-4; D is unclear. With 2 bases removed from V and 0 bases from J, the gap between germline ends came to 8 bases. The CDR3 extends over 15 amino acids. The CDR3 protein is CASSLWVIAKNIQYF. As DNA, the CDR3 is TGTGCCAGCAGTTTATGGGTAATAGCCAAAAACATTCAGTACTTC.

This clonotype was seen a few times. CDR3 coding DNA: TGTGCCAGCGGTTACGGGTATGAAGCTTTCTTT. It specifies CASGYGYEAFF. The rearrangement links TRBV7-2 to TRBJ1-1; D ambiguous. Germline lookup yields CDR1 SGHTA and CDR2 FQGNSA. The V gene lost 8 bases and the J gene lost 7 bases, with 11 bases spanning the gap. CDR3 length: 11 amino acids.